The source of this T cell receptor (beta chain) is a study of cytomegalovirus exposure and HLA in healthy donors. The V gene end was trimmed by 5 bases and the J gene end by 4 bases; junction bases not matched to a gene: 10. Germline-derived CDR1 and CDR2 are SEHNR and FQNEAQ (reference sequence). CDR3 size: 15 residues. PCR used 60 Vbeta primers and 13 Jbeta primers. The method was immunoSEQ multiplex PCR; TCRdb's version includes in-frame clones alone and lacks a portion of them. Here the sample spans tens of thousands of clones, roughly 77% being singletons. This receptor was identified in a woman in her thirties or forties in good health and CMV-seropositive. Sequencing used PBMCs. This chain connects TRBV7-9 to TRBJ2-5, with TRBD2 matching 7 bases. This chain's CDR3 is CASSPIRLAGETQYF. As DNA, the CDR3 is TGTGCCAGCAGCCCCATCAGACTAGCCGGAGAGACCCAGTACTTC.